The 17 T cell receptor beta chains below were found in one sample sequenced in a study of shared clonotypes between healthy human individuals. The table came from immunoSEQ multiplex PCR; TCRdb's copy has only in-frame clones and leaves some out. The sample yields about 1.1 million clones, 78% seen once. Sequenced material: memory CD4+ T cells from PBMCs. The subset is: CD45RA-negative fraction. The receptors derive from a man aged 18-30 years in good health. Some clones in this sample may be carry-over from other donors' samples.

In regard to this clone: A read error may produce the germline difference seen at one junction end. The chain joins TRBV5-1 to TRBJ1-1, with 7 bases fitting TRBD1. The CDR3 spans 13 residues. The germline CDR1 and CDR2 sequences are SGHRS and YFSETQ. The DNA of the CDR3 is TGCGCCAGCAGCCCGCGACAGGGCCTGAATGCTCTCTTT. This sequence encodes CASSPRQGLNALF.

The chain has TRBV6-1 and TRBJ1-1, with 7 bases identical to TRBD1. This CDR3 has 14 residues. Germline-derived CDR1 and CDR2 are MNHNS and SASEGT. Trimming took 7 bases from V and 0 from J; bases not matched to a gene: 5. CDR3 DNA: TGTGCCAGCAAAGCAGGGGGGCTGAACACTGAAGCTTTCTTT. It yields the protein CASKAGGLNTEAFF.

This clone showed up many times. The identical CDR3 is also encoded by other nucleotide sequences in the sample. This chain connects TRBV4-2 to TRBJ2-7; TRBD2 matches 7 bases. V trimming: 0 bases; J trimming: 3 bases; junction bases outside the gene matches: 5. There are 15 residues in the CDR3. CDR1 LGHNA and CDR2 YNFKEQ come from the germline V gene. CDR3 in amino acids: CASSQELAGVYEQYF. The CDR3 region has the DNA TGTGCCAGCAGCCAAGAGTTGGCGGGGGTCTACGAGCAGTACTTC.

The gene calls are TRBV5-4 and TRBJ2-3, with D perhaps TRBD2 (6 bases). V was clipped by 4 bases and J by 3 bases, with 18 bases between them. The CDR3 spans 16 residues. Germline CDR1 is SGHNT and CDR2 is YYREEE (reference sequence). The CDR3 sequence: CASSPAGGASTDTQYF. The CDR3 region has the DNA TGTGCCAGCAGCCCTGCCGGGGGTGCGAGTACAGATACGCAGTATTTT. The full variable domain, completed using reference TRBV5-4 and TRBJ2-3, is ETGVTQSPTHLIKTRGQQVTLRCSSQSGHNTVSWYQQALGQGPQFIFQYYREEENGRGNFPPRFSGLQFPNYSSELNVNALELDDSALYLCASSPAGGASTDTQYFGPGTRLTVL.

This clone was found a few times. A far larger clone is one nucleotide away, so this likely arose from a read error. V usage is TRBV30 and J usage is TRBJ1-5; D remains unclear. CDR3 length equals 13 residues. Germline assignment: CDR1 GTSNPN and CDR2 SVGIG (reference sequence). Trimming took 1 base from V and 7 from J, leaving 11 bases between them. The CDR3 nucleotides read TGTGCCTGGAGTGGGGAAGGGAGGCAGCCCCAGCATTTT. It codes for CAWSGEGRQPQHF. Drawing the rest from reference TRBV30 and TRBJ1-5, the complete variable domain is SQTIHQWPATLVQPVGSPLSLECTVEGTSNPNLYWYRQAAGRGLQLLFYSVGIGQISSEVPQNLSASRPQDRQFILSSKKLLLSDSGFYLCAWSGEGRQPQHFGDGTRLSIL.

This clone was observed a single time. V usage is TRBV5-5 and J usage is TRBJ2-1, with D unresolved. CDR1 is SGHKS, CDR2 YYEKEE, per germline (reference sequence). Trimming pared 7 bases from V and 0 bases from J, leaving 14 bases between. The CDR3 spans 15 residues. CDR3 sequence (DNA): TGTGCCAGCTGCCGGGCCCCAGACTCCTACAATGAGCAGTTCTTC. It yields the protein CASCRAPDSYNEQFF.

The chain employs TRBV19 and TRBJ1-1, with D possibly TRBD1 on 5 matching bases. The CDR3 extends over 13 amino acids. Trimming stripped 7 bases from V and 5 bases from J, with 14 bases between. Germline V gene lookup returns CDR1 LNHDA and CDR2 SQIVND (reference sequence). The CDR3 DNA sequence: TGTGCCAGTACCAACAATTGGGGGACTGAAGCTTTCTTT. It codes for CASTNNWGTEAFF.

The V and J genes are TRBV10-2 and TRBJ2-7; D remains ambiguous. This CDR3 contains 13 residues. The V end was cut by 4 bases, the J end by 4 bases, with 11 bases between. Germline V gene lookup returns CDR1 WSHSY and CDR2 SAAADI. In DNA, the CDR3 is TGCGCCAGCAGTGCCCAGTTAAATTACGAGCAGTACTTC. It specifies CASSAQLNYEQYF.

The chain uses TRBV11-2 and TRBJ2-1; D uncertain. The germline V and J ends were trimmed by 4 bases and 4 bases, with 20 bases remaining between them. Per the germline V gene, CDR1 is SGHAT and CDR2 is FQNNGV. This CDR3 spans 17 amino acids. The CDR3 here is CASSSVLWRLRYNEQFF. CDR3 DNA sequence: TGTGCCAGCAGCTCCGTCTTGTGGCGGTTACGTTACAATGAGCAGTTCTTC.

The chain combines TRBV4-2 with TRBJ2-7; 12 bases map to TRBD2. This CDR3 is 15 amino acids long. The trim removed 4 bases at V and 3 bases at J, leaving 4 bases unmatched. Germline CDR1 reads LGHNA; CDR2 reads YNFKEQ. For the CDR3, the DNA is TGTGCCAGCAGCCCGACTAGCGGGAGAGTCTACGAGCAGTACTTC. This codes for CASSPTSGRVYEQYF.

The chain couples TRBV27 to TRBJ2-5; a possible D gene is TRBD1 (6 bases). CDR3 length equals 13 residues. Trimming removed 5 bases from V and 4 bases from J, with 11 bases in between. CDR1 and CDR2 from the germline V gene are MNHEY and SMNVEV (reference sequence). The chain's CDR3 is CASSRQAGETQYF. CDR3 bases: TGTGCCAGCAGTAGACAGGCGGGAGAGACCCAGTACTTC.

This clone was counted a few times. The J gene is TRBJ1-3, the V gene TRBV5-1; no firm D call. The length of the CDR3 is 16 residues. With 1 base removed from V and 0 bases from J, the gap between germline ends came to 11 bases. CDR1 and CDR2 from the germline V gene are SGHRS and YFSETQ. As DNA, the CDR3 is TGCGCCAGCAGCTTGCAGGCCCCGAGCTCTGGAAACACCATATATTTT. This translates into CASSLQAPSSGNTIYF.

The chain uses TRBV5-6 and TRBJ2-5, with 11 bases that match TRBD2. The germline V gene has CDR1 SGHDT and CDR2 YYEEEE. CDR3 length equals 14 residues. V gave up 2 bases and J gave up 11 bases; unmatched junction bases: 8. CDR3 region: CASSLLAGVGEQYF. Written as DNA, the CDR3 is TGTGCCAGCAGCTTACTAGCGGGAGTCGGGGAGCAGTACTTC.

The chain links TRBV9 to TRBJ2-7; D ambiguous. Germline CDR1 reads SGDLS; CDR2 reads YYNGEE. Deletions cut 2 bases from V and 3 bases from J, with 15 bases between. The CDR3 is 15 residues long. In nucleotides, the CDR3 is TGTGCCAGCAGCGTTACGGACGATCAGAGCTACGAGCAGTACTTC. Encoded protein: CASSVTDDQSYEQYF. Based on the CDR3 plus reference TRBV9 and TRBJ2-7, the full variable domain is DSGVTQTPKHLITATGQRVTLRCSPRSGDLSVYWYQQSLDQGLQFLIQYYNGEERAKGNILERFSAQQFPDLHSELNLSSLELGDSALYFCASSVTDDQSYEQYFGPGTRLTVT.

The V call is TRBV4-3, the J call TRBJ2-7, with D unclear. Looked up from germline, CDR1 is LGHNA and CDR2 is YSLEER. V was pared by 0 bases and J by 4 bases, with 7 bases between. The CDR3 loop spans 13 amino acids. In DNA, the CDR3 is TGCGCCAGCAGCCAAGAGCAGGATTACGAGCAGTACTTC. This sequence encodes CASSQEQDYEQYF.

The chain combines TRBV30 with TRBJ1-4; TRBD1 agrees at 9 bases. Germline loops: CDR1 GTSNPN, CDR2 SVGIG (reference sequence). The V gene end was trimmed by 4 bases and the J gene end by 6 bases; junction bases not matched to a gene: 6. The CDR3 covers 14 residues. CDR3 DNA: TGTGCCTGGATTCCGGGACAGGGAGATGAAAAACTGTTTTTT. Protein: CAWIPGQGDEKLFF.

The sample holds one count of this clone. V is TRBV19 and J is TRBJ2-6, with D tentatively TRBD2 (5 bases). With 5 bases removed from V and 1 base from J, the gap between germline ends came to 21 bases. Germline V gene sequence: CDR1 LNHDA, CDR2 SQIVND (reference sequence). This CDR3 spans 19 amino acids. DNA of the CDR3: TGTGCCAGTAGTCTGAGTCCGGCGGGTAGGGCTTCTGGGGCCAACGTCCTGACTTTC. Its protein is CASSLSPAGRASGANVLTF.